This T cell receptor beta chain is from a study of graft-versus-host responses after intestinal transplantation. Across the whole study: Tacrolimus plus steroids were given to all recipients for roughly three years, preceded by anti-thymocyte globulin induction.

Assay used: immunoSEQ multiplex PCR; TCRdb lists only in-frame clones, some missing. The sample records roughly 89,000 clones, 90% to 95% being singletons. On this clone: Its antigen is as yet unknown.

The TCR sequence derives from a human donor who received an intestinal transplant. Source: unstimulated CD4+ T cells sorted from spleen or lymph node cells, taken before intestinal transplant.

CDR3 sequence (DNA): TGTGCCAGCCTAGGGGCAGACTATGGCTACACCTTC. This translates into CASLGADYGYTF. V is TRBV2 and J is TRBJ1-2, with D perhaps matching TRBD1 (5 bases). The CDR3 spans 12 residues. Germline values: CDR1 SNHLY, CDR2 FYNNEI. V lost 8 bases and J 3 bases, leaving 10 bases between the germline ends.